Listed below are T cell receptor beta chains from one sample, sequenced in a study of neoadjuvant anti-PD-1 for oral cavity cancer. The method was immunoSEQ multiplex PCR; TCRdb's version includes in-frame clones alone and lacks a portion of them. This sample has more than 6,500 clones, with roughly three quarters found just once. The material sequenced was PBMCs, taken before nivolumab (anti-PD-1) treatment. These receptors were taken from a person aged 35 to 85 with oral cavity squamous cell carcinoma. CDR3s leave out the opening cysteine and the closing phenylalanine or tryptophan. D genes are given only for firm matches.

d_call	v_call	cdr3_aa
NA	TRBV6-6	ASSPGPYNEQF
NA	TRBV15	ATSRREAREQY
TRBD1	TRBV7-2	ASSLGQGNYGYT
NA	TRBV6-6	ASSYSSQVFDYGYT
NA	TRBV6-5	ASSYYRAGANVLT
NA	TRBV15	ATRGNTEAF
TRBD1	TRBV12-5	ASGSGQGGTDTQY
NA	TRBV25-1	ASSLHGGREAF
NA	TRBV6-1	ASSLDRLRPQH
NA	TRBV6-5	ASSYPGGGNTEAF
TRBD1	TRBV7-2	ASSFGQGFQPQH
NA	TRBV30	AWSVGGDTQY
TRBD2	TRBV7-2	ASSLSSGGASTGELF
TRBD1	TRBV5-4	ASSLERQGQETQY
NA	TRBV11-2	ASSLDLIIGRRAKNIQY
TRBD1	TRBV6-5	ASHRQGINYGYT
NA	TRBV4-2	ASSQVAGDVDQPQH
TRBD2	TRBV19	ASPKLAGVTDTQY
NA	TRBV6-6	ASSSLRFGEQF
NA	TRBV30	AWSVGGARPNTEAF
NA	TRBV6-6	ASRLTTNTGELF
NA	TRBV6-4	ASRDTSVNSPLH
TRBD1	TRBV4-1	ASSPGTGSTYEQY
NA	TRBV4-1	ASSQEEGAGGYT
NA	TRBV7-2	ASSLAQPLSPLH
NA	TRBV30	AWRGYTEAF
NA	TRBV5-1	ASTQQGGEKLF
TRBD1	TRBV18	ASSTGTENLNYGYT
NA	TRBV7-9	ASSLTGPGANVLT
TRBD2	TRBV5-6	ASSRPEGGGSTDTQY
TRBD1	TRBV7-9	ASSSRQGEIDTEAF
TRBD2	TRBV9	ASSAPLAGGGNEQF
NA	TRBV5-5	ASSLDSDNEKLF
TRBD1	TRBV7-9	ASSPTGTGDYYGYT
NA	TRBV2	ASSATVNSYEQY
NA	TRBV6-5	ASTREMNTEAF
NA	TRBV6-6	ASSYTAGELF
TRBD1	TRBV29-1	SVEGTGSEKLF
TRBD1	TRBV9	ASSVVRGFAEAF
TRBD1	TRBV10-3	AISGPPGGVNTEAF
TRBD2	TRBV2	ASRFGTSGGPYNEQF
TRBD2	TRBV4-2	ASSYGTNQETQY
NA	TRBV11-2	ASSFGNTGELF
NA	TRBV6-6	ASSRDRGEKLF
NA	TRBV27	ASSFGFPGRHSSYEQY
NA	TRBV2	ASSLVQGSPSYEQY